The rows below give T cell receptor beta chains drawn from one sample of a study of shared clonotypes between healthy human individuals. Using immunoSEQ multiplex PCR, the repertoire was profiled, and TCRdb retains in-frame clones only, with some absent. The top ten clones hold 0.3% to 0.45% of a sample with under 2.5 million clones, approximately 90% of them seen once. Material for sequencing was naive CD4+ T cells from PBMCs. These TCRs come from a man aged 18 to 29 in good health. Some clones in this sample may be carry-over from other donors' samples. Each CDR3 is given with its conserved first and last residue. The D gene is left open where the match is weak. Some rows mark clone size as missing; the rest say once, few, many or name a class of expanded clone.

j_call: TRBJ2-3; clone_size: .; v_call: TRBV7-9; d_call: .; cdr3_nt: TGTGCCAGCAGCCCTTCAATACACACAGATACGCAGTATTTT; cdr3_aa: CASSPSIHTDTQYF
j_call: TRBJ2-1; clone_size: once; v_call: TRBV7-9; d_call: TRBD2; cdr3_nt: TGTGCCAGCAGCTCGATAACTAGCGGGGATTACAATGAGCAGTTCTTC; cdr3_aa: CASSSITSGDYNEQFF
j_call: TRBJ1-2; clone_size: .; v_call: TRBV5-1; d_call: TRBD1; cdr3_nt: TGCGCCAGCAGGACCGGGACAGGGTCTTCCGGCTACACCTTC; cdr3_aa: CASRTGTGSSGYTF
j_call: TRBJ2-1; clone_size: .; v_call: TRBV5-1; d_call: .; cdr3_nt: TGCGCCAGCAGCCCCTCTCCGGGCTACTCCTACAATGAGCAGTTCTTC; cdr3_aa: CASSPSPGYSYNEQFF
j_call: TRBJ2-5; clone_size: .; v_call: TRBV5-1; d_call: TRBD2; cdr3_nt: TGCGCCAGCAGCTCAGGACTAGCGGATAAAGAGACCCAGTACTTC; cdr3_aa: CASSSGLADKETQYF
j_call: TRBJ2-7; clone_size: .; v_call: TRBV18; d_call: TRBD1; cdr3_nt: TGTGCCAGCTCACCGTCCGGACAGGGTCTCGAGCAGTACTTC; cdr3_aa: CASSPSGQGLEQYF
j_call: TRBJ1-5; clone_size: .; v_call: TRBV19; d_call: .; cdr3_nt: TGTGCCAGTAGTCCGACAGGTTTCCGAGATAGCAATCAGCCCCAGCATTTT; cdr3_aa: CASSPTGFRDSNQPQHF
j_call: TRBJ1-2; clone_size: .; v_call: TRBV27; d_call: .; cdr3_nt: TGTGCCAGCAGTCCCCTCTCTTACTATGGCTACACCTTC; cdr3_aa: CASSPLSYYGYTF
j_call: TRBJ2-5; clone_size: .; v_call: TRBV15; d_call: .; cdr3_nt: TGTGCCACCAGCAGAGATCGGGGTAGAGGGAACCCCCAAGAGACCCAGTACTTC; cdr3_aa: CATSRDRGRGNPQETQYF
j_call: TRBJ2-6; clone_size: .; v_call: TRBV27; d_call: .; cdr3_nt: TGTGCCAGCGGAACAATTACAGGGTTAGGGGCCAACGTCCTGACTTTC; cdr3_aa: CASGTITGLGANVLTF
j_call: TRBJ2-7; clone_size: once; v_call: TRBV27; d_call: TRBD2; cdr3_nt: TGTGCCCGCCCGCGCGGGCTAGCGGGAGGACCGGGCTACTACGAGCAGTACTTC; cdr3_aa: CARPRGLAGGPGYYEQYF
j_call: TRBJ2-7; clone_size: .; v_call: TRBV4-2; d_call: TRBD2; cdr3_nt: TGTGCCAGCAGCCAAGCTCGACTAGCCGCATACGAGCAGTACTTC; cdr3_aa: CASSQARLAAYEQYF
j_call: TRBJ1-1; clone_size: .; v_call: TRBV28; d_call: TRBD1; cdr3_nt: TGTGCCAGCAGTTCCCCCCGGGACAGGGTGGGAGGGGGGTTTGAAGCTTTCTTT; cdr3_aa: CASSSPRDRVGGGFEAFF